This TCR beta chain was sequenced for a study of cytomegalovirus exposure and HLA in healthy donors. As for this clone: Its antigen is undetermined.

CDR3 size: 15 residues. V was cut by 4 bases and J by 0 bases, with 9 bases left in between. Germline CDR1 and CDR2: SEHNR and FQNEAQ (reference sequence). At the time of sampling, donors were nominally healthy, though unrecorded immune exposures were likely. The PCR used 60 Vbeta and 13 Jbeta primers. Data came from immunoSEQ multiplex PCR; TCRdb stores just in-frame clones and leaves some out. Counted here are approximately 150,000 clones, approximately 62% occurring once; the ten biggest clones make up approximately 1.5%. Findings and limits, study-wide: Later, an analysis found that common viral pathogens appeared to be linked with several of the most significant clusters. Cytomegalovirus-associated TCR beta chains were listed, numbering 150 to 200.

The sequencing input was PBMCs. The chain is built from TRBV7-9 and TRBJ1-4, with a weak D call TRBD1 (6 bases). This receptor was obtained from a man aged 50-60 years in good health and CMV-seronegative. The CDR3 sequence is CASSSGAATNEKLFF. The DNA of the CDR3 is TGTGCCAGCAGCTCAGGGGCTGCAACTAATGAAAAACTGTTTTTT. The whole variable domain, remainder taken from reference TRBV7-9 and TRBJ1-4, is DTGVSQNPRHKITKRGQNVTFRCDPISEHNRLYWYRQTLGQGPEFLTYFQNEAQLEKSRLLSDRFSAERPKGSFSTLEIQRTEQGDSAMYLCASSSGAATNEKLFFGSGTQLSVL.